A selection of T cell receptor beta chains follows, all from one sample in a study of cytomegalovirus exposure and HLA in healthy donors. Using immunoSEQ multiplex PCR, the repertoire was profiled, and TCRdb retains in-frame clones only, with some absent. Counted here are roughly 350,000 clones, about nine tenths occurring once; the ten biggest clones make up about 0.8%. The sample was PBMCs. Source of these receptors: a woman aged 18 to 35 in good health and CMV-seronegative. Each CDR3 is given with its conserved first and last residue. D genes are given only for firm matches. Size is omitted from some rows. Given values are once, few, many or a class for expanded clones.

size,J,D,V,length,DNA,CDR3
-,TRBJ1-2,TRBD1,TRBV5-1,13,TGCGCCAGCAGCACCGGACAGGGTTACAGCTACACCTTC,CASSTGQGYSYTF
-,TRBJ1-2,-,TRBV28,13,TGTGCCAGCAGTGACGCACAGGGTCGTGGCTACACCTTC,CASSDAQGRGYTF
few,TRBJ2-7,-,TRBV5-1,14,TGCGCCAGCAGCCCTGAGACAGGATCCTACGAGCAGTACTTC,CASSPETGSYEQYF
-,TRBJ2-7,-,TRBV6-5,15,TGTGCCAGCAGTTTCCTAAGAGGGGGAGACTACGAGCAGTACTTC,CASSFLRGGDYEQYF
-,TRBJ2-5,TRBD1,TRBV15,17,TGTGCCACCAGCAGAGTTTTCCTGGGACAGGGACGCGAGACCCAGTACTTC,CATSRVFLGQGRETQYF
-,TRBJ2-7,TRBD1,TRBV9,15,TGTGCCAGCAGCGTAGGAGACAGGGTCTCCTACGAGCAGTACTTC,CASSVGDRVSYEQYF
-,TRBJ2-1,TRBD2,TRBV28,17,TGTGCCAGCAGTTCGGGACTAGCGGGAGGCTCCTACAATGAGCAGTTCTTC,CASSSGLAGGSYNEQFF
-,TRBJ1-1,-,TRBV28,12,TGTGCCAGCGAGTTCGGGAACACTGAAGCTTTCTTT,CASEFGNTEAFF
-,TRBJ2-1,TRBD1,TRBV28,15,TGTGCCAGCAGTGTGACAGGGAAGTTTGGCAATGAGCAGTTCTTC,CASSVTGKFGNEQFF
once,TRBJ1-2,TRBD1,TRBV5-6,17,TGTGCCAGCAGCTCCGAGCGGGAGGGGGCCCTCTACTATGGCTACACCTTC,CASSSEREGALYYGYTF
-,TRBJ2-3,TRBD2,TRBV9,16,TGTGCCAGCAGCGGACTAGCGGGAGGGAACACAGATACGCAGTATTTT,CASSGLAGGNTDTQYF
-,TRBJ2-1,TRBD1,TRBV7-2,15,TGTGCCAGCAGCTTACCGGGACAGGTCAACAATGAGCAGTTCTTC,CASSLPGQVNNEQFF
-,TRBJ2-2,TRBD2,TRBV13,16,TGTGCCAGCAGCTTACGTAGCGGGAGGGCCACCGGGGAGCTGTTTTTT,CASSLRSGRATGELFF
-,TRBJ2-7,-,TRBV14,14,TGTGCCAGCAGCCTCGGGTGGAGCTCCTACGAGCAGTACTTC,CASSLGWSSYEQYF
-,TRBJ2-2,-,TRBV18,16,TGTGCCAGCTCACTAATTGGAGGCGCGAACACCGGGGAGCTGTTTTTT,CASSLIGGANTGELFF
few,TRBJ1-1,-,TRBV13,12,TGTGCCAGCAGCTTAGGACAGACTGAAGCTTTCTTT,CASSLGQTEAFF
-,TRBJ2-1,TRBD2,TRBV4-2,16,TGTGCCAGCAGCCAAGATAGCGGGAGTGGGTTCAATGAGCAGTTCTTC,CASSQDSGSGFNEQFF
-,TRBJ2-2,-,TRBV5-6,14,TGTGCCAGCAGCTTGGGCAGGGAGGCCCGGGAGCTGTTTTTT,CASSLGREARELFF
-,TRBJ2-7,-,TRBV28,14,TGTGCCAGCAATCTAAGCTCACGCTCCTACGAGCAGTACTTC,CASNLSSRSYEQYF
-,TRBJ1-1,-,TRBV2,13,TGTGCCAGCAGGGGCAGAGTGAACACTGAAGCTTTCTTT,CASRGRVNTEAFF
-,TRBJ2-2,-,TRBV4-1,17,TGCGCCAGCAGCCAAGGCACTAGTGGCCCCAACACCGGGGAGCTGTTTTTT,CASSQGTSGPNTGELFF
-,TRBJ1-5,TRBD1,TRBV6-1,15,TGTGCCAGCGGGGGGACAGAGCATAGCAATCAGCCCCAGCATTTT,CASGGTEHSNQPQHF
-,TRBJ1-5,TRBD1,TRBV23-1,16,TGCGCCAGCAGCACCTCTGGCACAGGGGCAGGTCAGCCCCAGCATTTT,CASSTSGTGAGQPQHF
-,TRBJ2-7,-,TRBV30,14,TGTGCCTGGAGTCCTCCTAGGTTTACGAGGGAGCAGTACTTC,CAWSPPRFTREQYF
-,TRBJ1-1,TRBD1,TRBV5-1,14,TGCGCCAGCAGCACGAGGACAGGGGGCACTGAAGCTTTCTTT,CASSTRTGGTEAFF
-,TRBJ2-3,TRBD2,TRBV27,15,TGTGCCAGCAGTTTGTGGACTAGCGGCACAGATACGCAGTATTTT,CASSLWTSGTDTQYF
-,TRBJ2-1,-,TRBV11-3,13,TGTGCCAGCAGCTCCATGACAGTAGGTGAGCAGTTCTTC,CASSSMTVGEQFF
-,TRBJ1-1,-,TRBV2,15,TGTGCCAGCAGCGAGGGGTCCAGGGGAAAAACTGAAGCTTTCTTT,CASSEGSRGKTEAFF
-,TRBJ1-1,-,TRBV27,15,TGTGCCAGCAGCCCGGGAATAACGAGAGGCACTGAAGCTTTCTTT,CASSPGITRGTEAFF
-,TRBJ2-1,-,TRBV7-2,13,TGTGCCAGCAGCCGTAGCGCCGTGAATGAGCAGTTCTTC,CASSRSAVNEQFF
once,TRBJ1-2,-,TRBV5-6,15,TGTGCCAGCAGCTTGGAGCAGGGCCTTGGCTATGGCTACACCTTC,CASSLEQGLGYGYTF